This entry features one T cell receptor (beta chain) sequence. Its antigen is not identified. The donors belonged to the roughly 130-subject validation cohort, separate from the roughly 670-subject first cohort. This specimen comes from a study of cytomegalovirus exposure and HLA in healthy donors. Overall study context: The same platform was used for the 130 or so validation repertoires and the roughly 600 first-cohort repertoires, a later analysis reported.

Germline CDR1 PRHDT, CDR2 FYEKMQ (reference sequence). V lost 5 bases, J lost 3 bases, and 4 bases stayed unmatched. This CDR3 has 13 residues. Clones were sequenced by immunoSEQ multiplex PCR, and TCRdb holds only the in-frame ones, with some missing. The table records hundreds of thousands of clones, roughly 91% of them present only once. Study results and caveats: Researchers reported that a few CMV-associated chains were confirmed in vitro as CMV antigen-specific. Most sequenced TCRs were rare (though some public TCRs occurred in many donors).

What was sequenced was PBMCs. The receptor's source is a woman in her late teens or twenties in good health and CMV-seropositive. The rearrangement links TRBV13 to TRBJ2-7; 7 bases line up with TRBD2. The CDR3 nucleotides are TGTGCCAGCAGCCATCGGGGGGTCTACGAGCAGTACTTC. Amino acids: CASSHRGVYEQYF.